This T cell receptor beta chain was profiled in a study of identifying expanded T cells in peripheral blood (dated by TCRdb to about 2019). For context, the study as a whole: Technical replicates were generated by sequencing separate aliquots of the same genomic DNA pool, and four replicates were compared pairwise. Beyond this particular receptor, the publication reports: The authors expected that biological variance in healthy repertoires might rise further over much longer intervals, such as months to years. In all healthy donors, the variance in clone template counts between samples taken roughly 14 days apart rose significantly as total template count increased. Between technical replicates the binomial model flagged roughly 1.1 differentially abundant clones, whereas over approximately two weeks the binomial model flagged about 16.4 and over approximately 4 weeks approximately 18. The beta-binomial model significantly reduced the number of clones called differentially abundant and the false-positive rate across all healthy-donor time intervals.

During the collection period, no immune events, such as infections, were documented for the healthy donors. Time-dependent variance in a beta-binomial model of T-cell clone differential abundance was calibrated using healthy-donor blood repertoires as a training cohort. The training cohort comprised roughly ten healthy donors, 3 female and 7 male. Donor ages ranged from 29 to 64 years, with an average of roughly 46 years. Whole blood from each healthy donor was obtained from a commercial supplier and was collected at three time points around 2 weeks apart. For immunosequencing, genomic DNA was extracted from unsorted whole blood. V ends up 6 bases short and J 3 bases short, with an unmatched junction base count of 4. CDR3 length: 14 amino acids, cysteine to phenylalanine. The kept DNA is CDR3 alone, 42 bases in frame from the first base. The germline V gene supplies CDR1 MNHNS and CDR2 SASEGT. TCRbeta CDR3 regions were profiled with the immunoSEQ Assay using bias-controlled multiplex PCR amplification of genomic DNA. The original methods were these. To quantify the absolute abundance of each unique TCRbeta CDR3 region, the sequences were collapsed and filtered. Two models were used to test differential abundance: a binomial model (Fisher-equivalent) and a beta-binomial model that adds time-dependent variance fitted from healthy donors. Clones with fewer than 5 combined templates were removed, and a clone was called differentially abundant if the clone's Benjamini-Hochberg FDR was below 0.01. Using the form v = (b*log(k)+a)^2, the beta-binomial variance was modeled as a function of the total template count across the two samples. This is the immuneACCESS table as TCRdb keeps it, with only in-frame sequences that have V and J called. A part of the clones is gone; compared with another copy, unresolved V genes explain less than half, and the rest is unexplained. That table is the source of V, J and clone size, and D and trimming were worked out from the DNA. The sample data list 50,000 to 75,000 clones, and approximately 89% of these were observed just once. The ten largest clones add up to around 4.6% of the sample.

Note on this clone: The clone's antigen remains unknown. Base qualities are not provided; no much larger clone lies one nucleotide away.

The sample consisted of blood. This TCR derives from a person between 18 and 75 years old in good health. This sequence uses TRBV6-1 and TRBJ2-7, with 11 central nucleotides matching TRBD2. The CDR3 region: CASSRLAGFYEQYF. In nucleotide form, the sequence is TGTGCCAGCAGCCGACTAGCGGGGTTCTACGAGCAGTACTTC.